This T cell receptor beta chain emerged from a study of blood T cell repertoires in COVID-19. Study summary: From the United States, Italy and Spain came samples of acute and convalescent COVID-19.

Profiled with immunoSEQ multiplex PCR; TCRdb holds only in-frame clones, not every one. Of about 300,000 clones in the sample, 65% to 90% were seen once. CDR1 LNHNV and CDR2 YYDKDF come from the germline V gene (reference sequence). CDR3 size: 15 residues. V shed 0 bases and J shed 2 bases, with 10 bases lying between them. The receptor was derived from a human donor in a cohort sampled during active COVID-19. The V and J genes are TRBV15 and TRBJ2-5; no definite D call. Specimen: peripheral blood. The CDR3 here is CATSRDQRAQETQYF. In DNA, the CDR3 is TGTGCCACCAGCAGAGATCAGCGAGCTCAAGAGACCCAGTACTTC.